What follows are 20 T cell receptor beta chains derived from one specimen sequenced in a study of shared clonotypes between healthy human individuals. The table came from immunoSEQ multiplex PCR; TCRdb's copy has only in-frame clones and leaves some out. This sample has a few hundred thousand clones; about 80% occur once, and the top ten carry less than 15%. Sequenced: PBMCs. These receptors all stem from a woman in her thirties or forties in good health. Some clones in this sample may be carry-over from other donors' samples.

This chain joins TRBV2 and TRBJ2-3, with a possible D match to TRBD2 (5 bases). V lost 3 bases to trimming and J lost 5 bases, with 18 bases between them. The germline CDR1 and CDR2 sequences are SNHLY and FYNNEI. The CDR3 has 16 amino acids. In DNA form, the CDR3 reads TGTGCCAGCAGTGATAGTTTGGACTTCGGGTTAGATACGCAGTATTTT. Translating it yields CASSDSLDFGLDTQYF.

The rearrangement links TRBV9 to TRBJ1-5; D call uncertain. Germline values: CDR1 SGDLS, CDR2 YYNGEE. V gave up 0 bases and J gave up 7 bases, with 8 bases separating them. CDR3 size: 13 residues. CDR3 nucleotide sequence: TGTGCCAGCAGCGTAGTTGGTCCGCAGCCCCAGCATTTT. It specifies CASSVVGPQPQHF.

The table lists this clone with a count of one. The DNA for the CDR3 is TGCGCCAGCAGCCAAGATTCGGGGGCGTATGAGCAGTTCTTC. Translation gives CASSQDSGAYEQFF. V gene TRBV4-3 combines with J gene TRBJ2-1, with D perhaps matching TRBD1 or TRBD2 (6 bases each). V shed 0 bases and J shed 8 bases, with 11 bases lying between them. The CDR3 contains 14 residues. The germline gives CDR1 LGHNA, CDR2 YSLEER.

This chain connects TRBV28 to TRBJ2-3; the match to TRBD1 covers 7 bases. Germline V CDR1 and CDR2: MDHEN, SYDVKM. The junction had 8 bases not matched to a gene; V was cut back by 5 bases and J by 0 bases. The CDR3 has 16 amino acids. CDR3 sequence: CASSVGQLFSTDTQYF. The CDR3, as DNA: TGTGCCAGCAGTGTGGGACAGTTATTTAGCACAGATACGCAGTATTTT.

CDR3 DNA: TGTGCCAGCAGCTCTGGACTAGCGACTGAGGACGAGCAGTTCTTC. Its translation is CASSSGLATEDEQFF. V is TRBV7-9 and J is TRBJ2-1; 9 nucleotides line up with TRBD2. Germline lookup yields CDR1 SEHNR and CDR2 FQNEAQ (reference sequence). V lost 4 bases, J lost 10 bases, and 11 bases stayed unmatched. The length of the CDR3 is 15 residues.

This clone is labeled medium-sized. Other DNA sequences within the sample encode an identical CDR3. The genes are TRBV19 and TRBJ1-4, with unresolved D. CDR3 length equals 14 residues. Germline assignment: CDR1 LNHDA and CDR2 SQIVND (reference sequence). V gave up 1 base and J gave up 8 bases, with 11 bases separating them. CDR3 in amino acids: CASSIGVSEEKLFF. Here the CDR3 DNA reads TGTGCCAGTAGTATAGGGGTTTCTGAAGAAAAACTGTTTTTT.

The CDR3 nucleotides are TGTGCCAGCAGCTTTTGGGCTAGCGAGATCTACGAGCAGTACTTC. Amino acids: CASSFWASEIYEQYF. V and J are TRBV7-8 and TRBJ2-7; tentative D call: TRBD2 (6 bases). The CDR3 contains 15 residues. Germline assignment: CDR1 SGHVS and CDR2 FQNEAQ. V lost 3 bases to trimming and J lost 3 bases, with 15 bases between them.

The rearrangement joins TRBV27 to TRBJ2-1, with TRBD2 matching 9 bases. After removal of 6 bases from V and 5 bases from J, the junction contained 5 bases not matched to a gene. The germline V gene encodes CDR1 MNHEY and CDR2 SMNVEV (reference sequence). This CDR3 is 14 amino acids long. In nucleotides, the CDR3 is TGTGCCAGCAGCTCGGGACTAGCCCACAATGAGCAGTTCTTC. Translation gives CASSSGLAHNEQFF.

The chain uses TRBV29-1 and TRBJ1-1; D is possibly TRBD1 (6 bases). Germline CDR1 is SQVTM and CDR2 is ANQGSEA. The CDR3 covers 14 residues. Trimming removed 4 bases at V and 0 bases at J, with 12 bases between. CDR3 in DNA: TGCAGCGTTGGGTCCCCAGGGGTGAACACTGAAGCTTTCTTT. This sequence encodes CSVGSPGVNTEAFF. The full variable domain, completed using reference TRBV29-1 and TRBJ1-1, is SAVISQKPSRDICQRGTSLTIQCQVDSQVTMMFWYRQQPGQSLTLIATANQGSEATYESGFVIDKFPISRPNLTFSTLTVSNMSPEDSSIYLCSVGSPGVNTEAFFGQGTRLTVV.

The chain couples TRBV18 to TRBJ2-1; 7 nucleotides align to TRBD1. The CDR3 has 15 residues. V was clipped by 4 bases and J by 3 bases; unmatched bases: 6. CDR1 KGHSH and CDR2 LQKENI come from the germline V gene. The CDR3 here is CASSREGDSYNEQFF. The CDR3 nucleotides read TGTGCCAGCTCACGAGAGGGGGACAGCTACAATGAGCAGTTCTTC.

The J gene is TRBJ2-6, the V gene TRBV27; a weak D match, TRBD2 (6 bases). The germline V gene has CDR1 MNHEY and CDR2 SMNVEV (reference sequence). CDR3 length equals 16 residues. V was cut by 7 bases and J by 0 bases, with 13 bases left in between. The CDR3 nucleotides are TGTGCCAGCATGTGGAGGGTAAACTCTGGGGCCAACGTCCTGACTTTC. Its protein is CASMWRVNSGANVLTF.

CDR3 bases: TGTGCCAGCAGCTCCCGGTGGGGTGGTGAAAAACTGTTTTTT. It is translated as CASSSRWGGEKLFF. The chain joins TRBV4-2 to TRBJ1-4, with D unresolved. The CDR3 contains 14 residues. The V gene lost 5 bases and the J gene lost 7 bases, with 14 bases spanning the gap. Looked up from germline, CDR1 is LGHNA and CDR2 is YNFKEQ.

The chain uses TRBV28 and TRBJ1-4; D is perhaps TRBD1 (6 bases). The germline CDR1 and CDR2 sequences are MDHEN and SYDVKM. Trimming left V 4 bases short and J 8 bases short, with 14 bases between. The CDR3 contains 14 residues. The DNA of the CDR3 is TGTGCCAGCAGTTCGCCCGACAGGCGCGAAAAACTGTTTTTT. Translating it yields CASSSPDRREKLFF.

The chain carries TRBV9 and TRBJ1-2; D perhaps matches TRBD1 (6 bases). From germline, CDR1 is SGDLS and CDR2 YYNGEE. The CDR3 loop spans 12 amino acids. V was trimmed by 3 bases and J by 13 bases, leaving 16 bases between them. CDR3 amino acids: CASSEGLGGPTF. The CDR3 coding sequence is TGTGCCAGCAGCGAAGGCTTGGGGGGCCCCACCTTC.

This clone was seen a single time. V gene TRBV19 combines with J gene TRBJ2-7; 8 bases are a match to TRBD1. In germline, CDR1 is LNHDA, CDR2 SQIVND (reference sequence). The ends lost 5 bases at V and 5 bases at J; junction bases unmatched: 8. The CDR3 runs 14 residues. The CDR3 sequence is CASSPRTGSNEQYF. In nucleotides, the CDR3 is TGTGCCAGTAGTCCCCGGACAGGGTCGAACGAGCAGTACTTC.

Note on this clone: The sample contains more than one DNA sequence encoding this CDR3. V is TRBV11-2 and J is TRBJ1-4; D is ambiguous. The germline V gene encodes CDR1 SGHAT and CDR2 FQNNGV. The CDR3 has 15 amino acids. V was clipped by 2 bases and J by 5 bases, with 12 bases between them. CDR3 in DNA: TGTGCCAGCAGCTTACAAGGGTTGGGCAATGAAAAACTGTTTTTT. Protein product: CASSLQGLGNEKLFF.

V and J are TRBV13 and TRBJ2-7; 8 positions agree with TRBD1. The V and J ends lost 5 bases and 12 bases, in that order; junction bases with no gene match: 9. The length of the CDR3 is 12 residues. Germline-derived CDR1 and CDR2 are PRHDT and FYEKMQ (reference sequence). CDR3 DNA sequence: TGTGCCAGCAGCCCAGACAGGGGAAATTTGTACTTC. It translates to CASSPDRGNLYF.

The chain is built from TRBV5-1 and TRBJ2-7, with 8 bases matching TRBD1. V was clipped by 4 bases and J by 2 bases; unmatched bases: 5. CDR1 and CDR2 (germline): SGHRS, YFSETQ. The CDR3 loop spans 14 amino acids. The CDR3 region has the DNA TGCGCCAGCAGCAAACAGGGGGGCACCTACGAGCAGTACTTC. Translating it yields CASSKQGGTYEQYF.

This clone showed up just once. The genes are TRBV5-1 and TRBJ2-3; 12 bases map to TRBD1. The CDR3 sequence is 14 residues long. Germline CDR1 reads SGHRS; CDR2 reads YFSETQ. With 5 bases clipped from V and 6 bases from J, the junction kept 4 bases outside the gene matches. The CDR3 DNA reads TGCGCCAGCAGTGGGACAGGGGGCGGCGATACGCAGTATTTT. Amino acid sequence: CASSGTGGGDTQYF.

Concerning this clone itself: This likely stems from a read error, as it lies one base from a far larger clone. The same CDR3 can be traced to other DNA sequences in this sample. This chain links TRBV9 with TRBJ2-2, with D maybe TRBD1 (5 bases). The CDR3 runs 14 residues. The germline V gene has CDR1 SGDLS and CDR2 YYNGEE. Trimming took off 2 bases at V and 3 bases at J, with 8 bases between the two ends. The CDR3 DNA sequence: TGTGCCAGCAGCGTGGGGCTGTACACCGGGGAGCTGTTTTTT. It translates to CASSVGLYTGELFF.